The following is a T cell receptor (beta chain) sequence with its context. One end of the junction is discordant with germline, which a read error may explain. Among the patients, aged 18 to 65, hyperthyroidism was newly diagnosed and had lasted under 2 months. Uncontrolled infection, other autoimmune disease, pregnancy or lactation excluded patients. Clinical symptoms, serum thyroxine and TRAb, thyroid ultrasound and orbital computed tomography were used for the diagnoses. The authors took PBMCs from 9.5 to 10 ml fresh peripheral blood. Template material for amplifying TCR beta CDR3 regions consisted of RNA transcripts. The HTBI primer set drove a first-round RT-PCR of the TCR CDR3. MiXCR, applied by TCRdb to the multiplex PCR reads, yields one record per CDR3 protein. The table includes roughly 700,000 distinct CDR3 sequences, approximately 15% detected once. This CDR3 has 16 residues. These data come from a study of T cells in Graves' hyperthyroidism and ophthalmopathy.

Material: blood. The chain couples TRBV12-3 or TRBV12-4 to TRBJ2-5; a weak D match, TRBD2 (5 bases). The sequence was obtained from a man aged 50 to 60 with Graves' hyperthyroidism. CDR3 region: CASSFPGVAGQETQYF. CDR3 nucleotides: TGTGCCAGCAGTTTCCCCGGGGTCGCGGGTCAAGAGACCCAGTATTTC.